Below are 21 T cell receptor beta chains sequenced from a single sample in a study of spatial heterogeneity in lung cancer. Time point in this sample: blood at routine non-recurrence follow-up after resection. Whole RNA, which was extracted from tumor, nontumor lung tissue or frozen PBMC, was sequenced without any cell sorting. TCRdb recomputed calls from the 5' RACE reads with MiXCR, one row per CDR3 protein. The repertoire holds around 30,000 distinct CDR3 sequences, with 6% as singletons. Material: PBMCs, obtained at follow-up. The receptors derive from a male donor with early-stage non-small cell lung cancer.

This clonotype ranks as medium-sized. The chain uses TRBV4-2 and TRBJ2-2, with 10 bases identical to TRBD2. The CDR3 is made up of 18 amino acids. V was pared by 4 bases and J by 7 bases, with 15 bases of the junction left unmatched. Germline CDR1 LGHNA, CDR2 YNFKEQ. CDR3 coding DNA: TGTGCCAGCAGCCGCTCAGGGTCTAGCGGGGGCCCCAGCGGGGAGCTGTTTTTT. Protein sequence: CASSRSGSSGGPSGELFF.

The V gene is TRBV12-3 or TRBV12-4, the J gene TRBJ2-3; 7 bases line up with TRBD2. Trimming at V came to 3 bases and at J to 3 bases, leaving 3 bases not matched to a gene. The CDR3 is 14 amino acids. This chain's CDR3 is CASSFAGVTDTQYF. The CDR3 DNA follows: TGTGCCAGCAGTTTTGCGGGAGTAACAGATACGCAGTATTTT.

At least ten counts were recorded for this clonotype. The gene calls are TRBV27 and TRBJ2-7, with a possible D match to TRBD1 (6 bases). This CDR3 is 14 amino acids long. The V end lost 6 bases, the J end lost 4 bases, and 16 bases lay between the germline ends. Germline V gene data show CDR1 as MNHEY and CDR2 as SMNVEV (reference sequence). The CDR3 region has the DNA TGTGCCAGCAGGGTCCGGGACAAGACATACGAGCAGTACGTC. As protein: CASRVRDKTYEQYV.

This clonotype has a count of ten or more. The chain uses TRBV6-5 and TRBJ1-1; D not certain. Looked up from germline, CDR1 is MNHEY and CDR2 is SVGAGI. This CDR3 spans 12 amino acids. Trimming removed 5 bases from V and 8 bases from J, with 12 bases in between. CDR3 loop: CASSKERTEAFF. CDR3 DNA: TGTGCCAGCAGTAAAGAGAGAACCGAAGCTTTCTTT.

This clonotype appeared many times. The J gene is TRBJ2-1, the V gene TRBV20-1, with TRBD2 matching 7 bases. The CDR3 totals 16 residues. Germline V gene data show CDR1 as DFQATT and CDR2 as SNEGSKA (reference sequence). The junction had 6 bases not matched to a gene; V was cut back by 1 base and J by 0 bases. In nucleotides, the CDR3 is TGCAGTGCTAGAGGACTAGCCTTAAGCTCCTACAATGAGCAGTTCTTC. It yields the protein CSARGLALSSYNEQFF.

This clonotype was seen repeatedly, ten times or more. V usage is TRBV6-2 or TRBV6-3 and J usage is TRBJ2-7, with D perhaps given as TRBD1 or TRBD2 (5 bases each). Trimming left V 6 bases short and J 3 bases short, with 12 bases between. Germline values: CDR1 MNHEY, CDR2 SVGEGT. The CDR3 totals 13 residues. DNA for the CDR3: TGTGCCAGCAGATGGGACCGACACTACGAGCAGTACTTC. It is translated as CASRWDRHYEQYF.

This clonotype was detected a few times. The chain recombines TRBV7-6 with TRBJ1-1; D gene unclear. V gave up 1 base and J gave up 5 bases, with 8 bases separating them. The germline CDR1 and CDR2 sequences are SGHVS and FNYEAQ. The CDR3 is made up of 13 amino acids. Here the CDR3 reads CASSLEVGTEAFF. The CDR3 DNA reads TGTGCCAGCAGCTTAGAAGTTGGGACTGAAGCTTTCTTT.

The chain uses TRBV18 and TRBJ2-4; 10 nucleotides line up with TRBD2. The J segment lost 0 bases and the V segment lost 4 bases, leaving 3 bases of the junction unmatched. Germline V gene lookup returns CDR1 KGHSH and CDR2 LQKENI. CDR3 length: 16 amino acids. The CDR3 sequence: CASSHGLAEAKNIQYF. DNA for the CDR3: TGTGCCAGCTCACACGGACTAGCGGAAGCCAAAAACATTCAGTACTTC. The full variable domain, its missing parts supplied by reference TRBV18 and TRBJ2-4, is NAGVMQNPRHLVRRRGQEARLRCSPMKGHSHVYWYRQLPEEGLKFMVYLQKENIIDESGMPKERFSAEFPKEGPSILRIQQVVRGDSAAYFCASSHGLAEAKNIQYFGAGTRLSVL.

The sample holds many counts of this clonotype. The rearrangement joins TRBV24-1 to TRBJ2-2; D not resolved. Germline V CDR1 and CDR2: KGHDR, SFDVKD. Trimming left V 9 bases short and J 6 bases short, with 4 bases between. The CDR3 is 10 residues long. CDR3 nucleotide sequence: TGTGCCACCGGGGCCGGGGAGCTGTTTTTT. Translated, it gives CATGAGELFF.

V and J are TRBV4-3 and TRBJ1-3; tentative D call: TRBD1 (5 bases). The germline V and J ends were trimmed by 0 bases and 3 bases, with 9 bases remaining between them. This CDR3 spans 15 amino acids. Germline V gene data show CDR1 as LGHNA and CDR2 as YSLEER. CDR3 DNA: TGCGCCAGCAGCCAAGAAAGGGACGGTGGAAACACCATATATTTT. This sequence encodes CASSQERDGGNTIYF.

This clonotype was counted only a few times. This rearrangement joins TRBV3-1 to TRBJ2-1; no clear D. This CDR3 is 15 amino acids long. The V gene lost 1 base and the J gene lost 3 bases, with 10 bases spanning the gap. Germline loops: CDR1 LGHDT, CDR2 YNNKEL (reference sequence). The CDR3 sequence is CASSQGVGIYNEQFF. The CDR3 DNA reads as TGTGCCAGCAGCCAAGGCGTAGGAATCTACAATGAGCAGTTCTTC.

This clonotype has at least ten counts. This chain joins TRBV12-3 or TRBV12-4 and TRBJ1-5; 7 bases align to TRBD1. The CDR3 totals 13 residues. V was pared by 8 bases and J by 3 bases, with 4 bases of the junction left unmatched. The CDR3 coding sequence is TGTGCCAGCTCGGGACAGATCAATCAGCCCCAGCATTTT. Protein: CASSGQINQPQHF.

The chain employs TRBV6-2 or TRBV6-3 and TRBJ2-7; TRBD1 agrees at 7 bases. The CDR3 length is 15 residues. The germline V gene has CDR1 MNHEY and CDR2 SVGEGT. V lost 4 bases to trimming and J lost 1 base; unmatched junction nucleotides: 7. CDR3 DNA: TGTGCCAGCAGTTCTCCTCCGGACAGGTCCTACGAGCAGTACGTC. Its protein product is CASSSPPDRSYEQYV.

This clonotype was counted only a few times. A read error is likely, as this CDR3 ends without the conserved phenylalanine or tryptophan. The chain links TRBV20-1 to TRBJ2-7; a possible D gene is TRBD2 (6 bases). CDR1 is DFQATT and CDR2 is SNEGSKA in the germline V gene (reference sequence). The CDR3 totals 14 residues. Written as DNA, the CDR3 is TGCCCTTTTCATCCTGGCGGGGAATCCTACGAGCAGTACTGC. The encoded protein is CPFHPGGESYEQYC.

This clonotype was detected many times. The rearrangement joins TRBV9 to TRBJ2-3, with TRBD2 matching 8 bases. V lost 3 bases and J lost 0; bases outside the gene matches: 6. Germline lookup yields CDR1 SGDLS and CDR2 YYNGEE. The CDR3 consists of 16 residues. In DNA form, the CDR3 reads TGTGCCAGCAGCGCCCGACTAGCGACGAGCACAGATACGCAGTATTTT. Its protein product is CASSARLATSTDTQYF.

The rearrangement joins TRBV5-1 to TRBJ2-7; 10 bases are a match to TRBD1. CDR3 size: 14 residues. The germline V gene has CDR1 SGHRS and CDR2 YFSETQ. V trimming: 4 bases; J trimming: 2 bases; junction bases outside the gene matches: 3. The CDR3 sequence: CASSGDRGPYEQYV. CDR3 coding DNA: TGCGCCAGCAGCGGGGACAGGGGACCCTACGAGCAGTACGTC.

The V gene is TRBV20-1, the J gene TRBJ1-5, with a tentative D call TRBD1 (6 bases). Germline CDR1 reads DFQATT; CDR2 reads SNEGSKA (reference sequence). The CDR3 sequence is 13 residues long. V lost 7 bases and J lost 4, with 14 bases in between. CDR3 nucleotide sequence: TGCAGTGTTAGGGAGGGGGGGAATCAGCCCCAGCATTTT. It encodes CSVREGGNQPQHF.

This clonotype was picked up many times. The chain joins TRBV7-9 to TRBJ2-5; 7 bases are a match to TRBD2. Losses at the gene ends were 3 bases for V and 5 bases for J; bases not matched to a gene: 6. Germline CDR1 and CDR2: SEHNR and FQNEAQ (reference sequence). The CDR3 totals 14 residues. As DNA, the CDR3 is TGTGCCAGCAGCTTTTTGACAGCGGGGGAGACCCAGTACTTC. Translating gives CASSFLTAGETQYF.

This clonotype was observed many times. The J gene is TRBJ2-1, the V gene TRBV4-1; 11 bases align to TRBD2. The germline gives CDR1 MGHRA, CDR2 YSYEKL. The CDR3 has 16 amino acids. The trim removed 1 base at V and 4 bases at J, leaving 3 bases unmatched. CDR3 bases: TGCGCCAGCAGCCAAGTTAGCGGGGGGGAATACAATGAGCAGTTCTTC. It encodes CASSQVSGGEYNEQFF.

This clonotype has only a few counts. The genes are TRBV4-3 and TRBJ1-1; D call uncertain. The CDR3 is 13 residues long. Per germline, CDR1 LGHNA and CDR2 YSLEER. Trimming left V 3 bases short and J 5 bases short, with 10 bases between. CDR3 sequence: CASSHLGSTEAFF. The CDR3 coding sequence is TGCGCCAGCAGCCATCTAGGGAGTACTGAAGCTTTCTTT.

This clonotype was seen many times. The chain joins TRBV20-1 to TRBJ1-2; 8 positions match TRBD1. This CDR3 has 13 residues. CDR1 and CDR2 from the germline V gene are DFQATT and SNEGSKA (reference sequence). V dropped 3 bases and J dropped 3; count of bases not matched to a gene: 3. As DNA, the CDR3 is TGCAGTGCTAGTACAGGGGGTGACTATGGCTACACCTTC. The encoded protein is CSASTGGDYGYTF.